This TCR beta chain was observed in a study of T cells after yellow fever vaccination. This clonotype was seen at least ten times. V shed 10 bases and J shed 0 bases, with 15 bases lying between them. This CDR3 region has 15 residues. Germline V gene data show CDR1 as MNHNS and CDR2 as SASEGT. It was through 5'RACE template switching that TCR cDNA was made, with a universal primer site and UMIs added. Each CDR3 protein is one row after TCRdb ran MiXCR on the 5' RACE reads. This table has around 50,000 distinct CDR3 sequences, 7.4% appearing once. V gene TRBV6-1 combines with J gene TRBJ1-4; D gene uncertain. The clonotype originates from a man aged 18 to 29 who received the YFV17D yellow fever vaccine. Material: CD8+ T cells sorted from PBMCs, obtained roughly 15 days after the first yellow fever vaccination. The chain's CDR3 is CATQRRDATNEKLFF. CDR3 in DNA: TGTGCCACCCAGAGGAGAGATGCAACTAATGAAAAACTGTTTTTT.